This T cell receptor (beta chain) is drawn from a study of T cells after yellow fever vaccination. At the level of the study: Fractions containing few cells were prepared with SMART-Seq v4 Ultra Low Input.

UMIs and a universal primer site were added when TCR cDNA was made by 5'RACE template switching. TCRdb re-derived calls from the 5' RACE reads in MiXCR, one entry per CDR3 protein. The table shows hundreds of thousands of distinct CDR3 sequences, with 21% occurring only once. Trimming took off 0 bases at V and 5 bases at J, with 14 bases between the two ends. This CDR3 is 16 amino acids long. From germline, CDR1 is SGHNT and CDR2 YYREEE (reference sequence). This sequence originates from a man between 18 and 29 years old who received the YFV17D yellow fever vaccine. The sequenced sample was PBMCs, obtained roughly 20 days after the first yellow fever vaccination. The genes are TRBV5-4 and TRBJ2-2; D possibly uses TRBD1 or TRBD2 (5 bases each). The CDR3 region is CASSLGGASETGELFF. In DNA, the CDR3 is TGTGCCAGCAGCTTGGGAGGGGCCTCTGAGACCGGGGAGCTGTTTTTT.